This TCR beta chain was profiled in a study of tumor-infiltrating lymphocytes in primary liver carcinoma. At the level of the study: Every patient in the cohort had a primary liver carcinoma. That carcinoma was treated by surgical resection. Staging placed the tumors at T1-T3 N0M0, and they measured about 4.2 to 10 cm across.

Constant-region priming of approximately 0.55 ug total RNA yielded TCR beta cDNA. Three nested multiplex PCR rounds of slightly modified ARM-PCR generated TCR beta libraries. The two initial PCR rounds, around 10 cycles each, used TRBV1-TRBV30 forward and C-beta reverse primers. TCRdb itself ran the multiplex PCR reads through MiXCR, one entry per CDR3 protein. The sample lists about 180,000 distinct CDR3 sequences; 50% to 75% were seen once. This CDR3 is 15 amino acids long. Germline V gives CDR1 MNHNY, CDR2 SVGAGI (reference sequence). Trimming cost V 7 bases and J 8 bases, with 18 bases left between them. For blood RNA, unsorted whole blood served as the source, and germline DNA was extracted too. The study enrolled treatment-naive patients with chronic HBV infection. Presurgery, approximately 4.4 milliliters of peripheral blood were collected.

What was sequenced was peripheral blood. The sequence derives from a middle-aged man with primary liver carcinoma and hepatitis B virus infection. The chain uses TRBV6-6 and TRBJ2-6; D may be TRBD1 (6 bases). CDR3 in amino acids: CASNSQGTGTNVLTF. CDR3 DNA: TGTGCCAGCAACTCCCAGGGGACCGGGACCAACGTCCTGACTTTC.